This TCR beta chain was identified during a study of T cell responses to AZD1222 COVID-19 vaccine. Findings and caveats of the study: Donor demographics were predominantly white British with a female majority; clonal diversity may be underestimated. Across spike, vaccine-associated CD4 TCRs were found, dominant at 160-218 and 743-854. Only a handful of individuals given AZD1222 were seropositive at baseline. The study sampled repertoires only after the peak T cell response.

A word on this clone: What it binds is not known.

This table comes from immunoSEQ multiplex PCR, and its TCRdb copy is limited to in-frame clones, with some not included. Of 80,000 to 100,000 clones in the sample, 70% to 90% were seen once. This CDR3 comprises 14 residues. After removal of 4 bases from V and 5 bases from J, the junction contained 7 bases not matched to a gene. Germline V gene lookup returns CDR1 MDHEN and CDR2 SYDVKM. The origin of this receptor is an adult who received the AZD1222 COVID-19 vaccine. Sequencing was performed on peripheral blood, taken 28 days after the second AZD1222 dose. This chain joins TRBV28 and TRBJ1-2; the match to TRBD1 covers 7 bases. This CDR3 is CASSYRGLTYGYTF. DNA of the CDR3: TGTGCCAGCAGTTACAGGGGCTTGACATATGGCTACACCTTC.